The clone carrying this T cell receptor beta chain is labeled as medium-sized. The target antigen is unknown. This specimen belongs to a study of T-cell reconstitution after alpha-beta-depleted transplantation in children. Overall study results and limits: Recipient T cells and thymic progenitors that survived were the source of the high TCRbeta diversity seen at day 60 in some patients. When one year had passed after transplant, most T-cell counts and diversity came from newly produced T cells. Several hundred expanded graft clones reportedly gave rise to the alpha-beta T cells present about two months after transplant.

Unique molecular identifiers were incorporated when the TCRbeta library was constructed. TCRdb redid the calling of the PCR reads with MiXCR, one entry per CDR3 protein. The sample holds over 3,000 distinct CDR3 sequences, around 10% seen once. With 1 base removed from V and 1 base from J, the gap between germline ends came to 8 bases. Germline CDR1 is SEHNR and CDR2 is FQNEAQ (reference sequence). CDR3 length: 15 amino acids. This sequence was found in a male patient between 2 and 15 years old who had a stem cell transplant for acute lymphoblastic leukemia, so the T cells may come from the graft donor. The material sequenced was PBMCs, mostly from graft donor cells, taken 180 days after TCRalphabeta/CD19-depleted stem cell transplant. The chain couples TRBV7-9 to TRBJ1-5, with D hard to call. CDR3 residues: CASSLETESNQPQHF. For the CDR3, the DNA is TGTGCCAGCAGCTTAGAGACCGAGAGCAATCAGCCCCAGCATTTT. Supplemented by reference TRBV7-9 and TRBJ1-5, the full variable domain reads DTGVSQNPRHKITKRGQNVTFRCDPISEHNRLYWYRQTLGQGPEFLTYFQNEAQLEKSRLLSDRFSAERPKGSFSTLEIQRTEQGDSAMYLCASSLETESNQPQHFGDGTRLSIL.